Below are 3 T cell receptor beta chains sequenced from a single sample in a study of CD8 T cells in ankylosing spondylitis. Using its own MiXCR run on the 5' RACE reads, TCRdb lists one record per CDR3 protein. The data contain about 160,000 distinct CDR3 sequences, under 45% of them seen just once; the ten biggest clones take up 13% to 15%. Sample: synovial fluid, either unsorted or a sorted T cell fraction (not recorded which). These receptors were taken from a male donor with ankylosing spondylitis.

Of note for this clonotype: At one end the junction does not follow the germline gene, possibly because of a read error. This rearrangement joins TRBV4-2 to TRBJ1-5; D gene uncertain. Germline V gives CDR1 LGHNA, CDR2 YNFKEQ. The CDR3 sequence is 11 residues long. The DNA of the CDR3 is TGTGCCAGCAGCCAAGGCGAGTACTGGAGGTTT. The encoded protein is CASSQGEYWRF.

The chain couples TRBV12-3 or TRBV12-4 to TRBJ1-5; TRBD1 matches at 7 bases. V shed 6 bases and J 7 bases; nucleotides not matched to a gene: 12. This CDR3 is built from 15 residues. Written as DNA, the CDR3 is TGTGCCAGCAGGGTCTATGGCAGGGGGAGACAGCCCCAGCATTTT. Translation: CASRVYGRGRQPQHF.

The rearrangement uses TRBV19 and TRBJ1-5; no clear D. CDR1 is LNHDA and CDR2 is SQIVND in the germline V gene (reference sequence). Trimming stripped 3 bases from V and 0 bases from J, with 9 bases between. The CDR3 totals 15 residues. This CDR3 is CASSIWWSSNQPQHF. The CDR3, as DNA: TGTGCCAGTAGTATTTGGTGGTCTAGCAATCAGCCCCAGCATTTT.